Below, 9 T cell receptor beta chains from the same sample are listed, as sequenced in a study of blood T cell repertoires in COVID-19. Sequenced by immunoSEQ multiplex PCR; TCRdb stores in-frame clones only, minus some. The sample records some 93,000 clones, about 85% being singletons. Sequencing was carried out using peripheral blood. The receptors here all came from a man between 60 and 75 years old with acute or convalescent COVID-19.

The chain is built from TRBV5-1 and TRBJ1-6; 8 bases map to TRBD1. Germline CDR1 is SGHRS and CDR2 is YFSETQ. CDR3 length: 14 residues. The trim removed 3 bases at V and 10 bases at J, leaving 6 bases unmatched. This CDR3 reads CASSSDRGGSPLHF. CDR3 nucleotides: TGCGCCAGCAGCTCAGACAGGGGTGGGTCACCCCTCCACTTT.

The chain carries TRBV5-6 and TRBJ1-6; 9 nucleotides align to TRBD1. J lost 9 bases, V lost 4 bases, and 8 bases had no gene match. CDR1 and CDR2 (germline): SGHDT, YYEEEE. The CDR3 runs to 15 residues. CDR3 coding DNA: TGTGCCAGCAGCGCCGGACAGGGGATAGGTTCACCCCTCCACTTT. Translation: CASSAGQGIGSPLHF. Looking up the rest from reference TRBV5-6 and TRBJ1-6 gives the full variable domain: DAGVTQSPTHLIKTRGQQVTLRCSPKSGHDTVSWYQQALGQGPQFIFQYYEEEERQRGNFPDRFSGHQFPNYSSELNVNALLLGDSALYLCASSAGQGIGSPLHFGNGTRLTVT.

The chain carries TRBV19 and TRBJ2-3, with TRBD2 as a possible D gene (6 bases). V dropped 6 bases and J dropped 4 bases, with 11 bases sitting between them. The CDR3 spans 13 residues. CDR1 LNHDA and CDR2 SQIVND come from the germline V gene (reference sequence). The CDR3 spells CASSSGRPDTQYF. CDR3 nucleotide sequence: TGTGCCAGTAGCTCAGGGAGGCCAGATACGCAGTATTTT.

This chain uses TRBV7-9 with TRBJ2-7, with 7 positions matching TRBD2. Germline V CDR1 and CDR2: SEHNR, FQNEAQ (reference sequence). The CDR3 extends over 18 amino acids. Losses at the gene ends were 4 bases for V and 7 bases for J; bases not matched to a gene: 22. CDR3 DNA: TGTGCCAGCAGCTCACCCGGGAACATACTAGCGAGGACGGGGGAGCAGTACTTC. Amino acid sequence: CASSSPGNILARTGEQYF.

The chain is built from TRBV19 and TRBJ2-2; D unresolved. This CDR3 has 13 amino acids. V was trimmed by 7 bases and J by 3 bases, leaving 9 bases between them. Germline values: CDR1 LNHDA, CDR2 SQIVND (reference sequence). The CDR3 spells CASIRVDTGELFF. CDR3 bases: TGTGCCAGTATTCGTGTAGACACCGGGGAGCTGTTTTTT.

The chain joins TRBV18 to TRBJ1-5; 7 bases match TRBD1. Trimming removed 3 bases from V and 10 bases from J; junction bases left unmatched: 9. Germline V gene data show CDR1 as KGHSH and CDR2 as LQKENI. The CDR3 spans 14 residues. CDR3 DNA: TGTGCCAGCTCACCGTCCTCAGACAGGGACCCCCAGCATTTT. Its protein product is CASSPSSDRDPQHF.

The chain links TRBV24-1 to TRBJ2-3; 10 nucleotides align to TRBD2. V trimming: 3 bases; J trimming: 4 bases; junction bases outside the gene matches: 3. The CDR3 sequence is 15 residues long. The germline CDR1 and CDR2 sequences are KGHDR and SFDVKD. The CDR3: CATSDPAGGPDTQYF. CDR3 sequence (DNA): TGTGCCACCAGTGATCCAGCGGGAGGGCCAGATACGCAGTATTTT.

There are a few counts of this clone. This chain connects TRBV30 to TRBJ1-6; 8 bases agree with TRBD1. With 7 bases clipped from V and 8 bases from J, the junction kept 7 bases outside the gene matches. The germline V gene has CDR1 GTSNPN and CDR2 SVGIG (reference sequence). The CDR3 sequence is 13 residues long. The CDR3 sequence is CASETGAYSPLHF. CDR3 nucleotide sequence: TGTGCCTCAGAGACAGGGGCGTATTCACCCCTCCACTTT.

J is TRBJ2-3 and V is TRBV2; weak D call: TRBD2 (5 bases). Deletions cut 1 base from V and 13 bases from J, with 15 bases between. The length of the CDR3 is 13 residues. Germline V gene data show CDR1 as SNHLY and CDR2 as FYNNEI. DNA of the CDR3: TGTGCCAGCAGTGAAGGAGGGTCAAGGCCGAAGTATTTT. Translating gives CASSEGGSRPKYF.